This T cell receptor beta chain appears in the sequencing data of a study of shared clonotypes between healthy human individuals. Germline-derived CDR1 and CDR2 are SQVTM and ANQGSEA. The CDR3 spans 13 residues. Deletions cut 4 bases from V and 8 bases from J, with 14 bases between. Only in-frame clones appear in the TCRdb table, and some are missing; sequencing was by immunoSEQ multiplex PCR. Among around 2.3 million clones listed, around 95% were seen once. This chain links TRBV29-1 with TRBJ2-2; D uncertain. Sequencing used naive CD4+ T cells sorted from blood. Subset denoted: CD45RA+ positively selected. This clonotype originated in a man between 18 and 35 years old in good health. The CDR3 reads CSVGVQEPGELFF. CDR3 nucleotides: TGCAGCGTTGGGGTCCAGGAACCGGGGGAGCTGTTTTTT.